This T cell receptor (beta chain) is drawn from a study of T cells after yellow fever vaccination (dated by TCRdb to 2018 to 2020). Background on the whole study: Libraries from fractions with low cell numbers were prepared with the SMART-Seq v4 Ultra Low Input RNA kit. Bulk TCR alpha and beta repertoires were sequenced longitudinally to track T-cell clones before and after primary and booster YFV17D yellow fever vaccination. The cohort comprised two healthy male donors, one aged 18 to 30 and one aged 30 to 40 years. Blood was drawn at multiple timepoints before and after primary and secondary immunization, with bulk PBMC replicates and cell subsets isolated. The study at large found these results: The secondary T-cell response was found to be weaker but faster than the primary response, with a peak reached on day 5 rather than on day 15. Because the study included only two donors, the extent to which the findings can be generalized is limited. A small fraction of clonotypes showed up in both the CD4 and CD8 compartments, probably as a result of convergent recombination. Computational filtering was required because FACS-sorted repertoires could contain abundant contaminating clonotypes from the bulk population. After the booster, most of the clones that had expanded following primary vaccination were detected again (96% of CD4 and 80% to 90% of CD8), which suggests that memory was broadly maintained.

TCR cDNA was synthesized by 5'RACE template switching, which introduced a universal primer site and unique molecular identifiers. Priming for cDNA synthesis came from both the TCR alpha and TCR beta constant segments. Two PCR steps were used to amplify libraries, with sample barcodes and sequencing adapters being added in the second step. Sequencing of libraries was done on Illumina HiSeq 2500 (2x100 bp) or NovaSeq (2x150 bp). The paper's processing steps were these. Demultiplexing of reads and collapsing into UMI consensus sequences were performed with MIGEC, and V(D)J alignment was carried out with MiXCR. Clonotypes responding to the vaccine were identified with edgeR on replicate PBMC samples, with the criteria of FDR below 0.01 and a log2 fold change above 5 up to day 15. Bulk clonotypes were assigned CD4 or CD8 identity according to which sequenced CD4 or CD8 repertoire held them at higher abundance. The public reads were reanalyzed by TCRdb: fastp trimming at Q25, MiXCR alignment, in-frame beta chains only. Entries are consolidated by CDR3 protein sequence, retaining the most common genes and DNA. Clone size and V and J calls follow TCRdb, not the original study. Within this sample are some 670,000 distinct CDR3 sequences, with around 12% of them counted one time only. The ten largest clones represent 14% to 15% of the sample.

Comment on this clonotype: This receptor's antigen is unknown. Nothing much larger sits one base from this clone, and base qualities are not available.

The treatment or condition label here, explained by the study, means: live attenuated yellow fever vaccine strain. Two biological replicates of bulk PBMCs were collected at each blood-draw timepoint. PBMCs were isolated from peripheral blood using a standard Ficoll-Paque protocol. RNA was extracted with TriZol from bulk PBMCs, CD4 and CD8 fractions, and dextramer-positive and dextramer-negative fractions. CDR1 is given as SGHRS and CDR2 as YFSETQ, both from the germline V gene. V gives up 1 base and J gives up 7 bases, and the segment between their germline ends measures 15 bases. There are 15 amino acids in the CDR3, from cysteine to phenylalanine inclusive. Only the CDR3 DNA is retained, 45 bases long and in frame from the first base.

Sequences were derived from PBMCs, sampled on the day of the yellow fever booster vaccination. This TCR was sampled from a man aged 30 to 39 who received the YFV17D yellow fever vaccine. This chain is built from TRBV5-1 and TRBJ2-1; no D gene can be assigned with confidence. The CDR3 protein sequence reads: CASSLFHGVINEQFF. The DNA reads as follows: TGCGCCAGCAGCTTGTTCCACGGAGTCATAAATGAGCAGTTCTTC.